This T cell receptor beta chain was observed in a study of blood T cell repertoires in COVID-19. The overall study: Specimens from acute and convalescent COVID-19 originated in the United States, Italy and Spain. The analysed material was cDNA or gDNA that came from T cells, B-cell-depleted T cells, or PBMCs.

The CDR3 is 13 residues long. Germline V CDR1 and CDR2: LGHDT, YNNKEL (reference sequence). The ends were cut back, 4 bases at V and 1 base at J, with 7 bases in the middle. As for this clone: Other DNA sequences within the sample encode an identical CDR3.

Per the original methods: Reference gene primer amplification yielded estimated nucleated cell counts. Clones were sequenced by immunoSEQ multiplex PCR, and TCRdb holds only the in-frame ones, with some missing. The V and J calls and the clone size are those of that table, but D and trimming were determined from the DNA. The data show approximately 300,000 clones, roughly 90% seen once. Sequenced input: peripheral blood. This chain joins TRBV3-1 (or the pseudogene TRBV3-2) and TRBJ2-5; no reliable D call. This TCR came from a man aged 18 to 30 who had recovered from COVID-19. CDR3 bases: TGTGCCAGCAGCCTGGGCCTCCAAGAGACCCAGTACTTC. The encoded protein is CASSLGLQETQYF.